Below, 32 T cell receptor beta chains from the same sample are listed, as sequenced in a study of neurological immune-mediated disorders. MiXCR was run by TCRdb on the 5' RACE reads, yielding one entry per CDR3 protein. Of roughly 39,000 distinct CDR3 sequences listed, 6.5% to 7.5% are singletons. Source material: CD4+ T cells from blood. These receptors were collected from a man in his fifties in good health.

Many counts were recorded for this clonotype. The CDR3 DNA follows: TGTGCCAGCAGCTTAGGCTCCGGGATCCGAGAGACCCAGTACTTC. It translates to CASSLGSGIRETQYF. The chain employs TRBV7-9 and TRBJ2-5; D might be TRBD2 (5 bases). Trimming removed 1 base from V and 4 bases from J, with 13 bases in between. This CDR3 contains 15 residues. Germline V lookup: CDR1 SEHNR, CDR2 FQNEAQ (reference sequence).

This clonotype was counted at least ten times. This sequence joins TRBV15 and TRBJ1-2; a weak D match, TRBD1 (6 bases). With 0 bases removed from V and 3 bases from J, the gap between germline ends came to 11 bases. In germline, CDR1 is LNHNV, CDR2 YYDKDF (reference sequence). CDR3 length: 15 residues. For the CDR3, the DNA is TGTGCCACCAGCAGAGATCTGGACAGTTACTATGGCTACACCTTC. Protein: CATSRDLDSYYGYTF.

At least ten counts were recorded for this clonotype. The V call is TRBV20-1, the J call TRBJ2-7, with D maybe TRBD1 (5 bases). The CDR3 sequence is 12 residues long. The V gene's germline CDR1 is DFQATT and CDR2 SNEGSKA (reference sequence). Trimming cost V 3 bases and J 2 bases, with 8 bases left between them. The CDR3 loop reads CSARGLTYEQYF. The CDR3 nucleotides are TGCAGTGCTAGGGGGCTTACCTACGAGCAGTACTTC.

This clonotype appeared many times. CDR3: CSARAPRDTRSIGSYNSPLHF. The CDR3 DNA sequence: TGCAGTGCTAGGGCCCCTCGCGACACAAGGTCCATAGGCTCCTATAATTCACCCCTCCACTTT. This chain links TRBV20-1 with TRBJ1-6; D remains unclear. The CDR3 loop spans 21 amino acids. The germline gives CDR1 DFQATT, CDR2 SNEGSKA (reference sequence). V dropped 3 bases and J dropped 0 bases, with 27 bases sitting between them.

Note on this clonotype: One junction end disagrees with the germline gene, perhaps due to a read error. V and J are TRBV28 and TRBJ2-5; D is uncertain. The germline CDR1 and CDR2 sequences are MDHEN and SYDVKM. The CDR3 covers 15 residues. In DNA form, the CDR3 reads TGTGCTAGCAGCTTCCCGTCAGTGGAACAAGAGACCCAGTACTTC. Amino acids: CASSFPSVEQETQYF. Full variable domain (missing parts from reference TRBV28 and TRBJ2-5): DVKVTQSSRYLVKRTGEKVFLECVQDMDHENMFWYRQDPGLGLRLIYFSYDVKMKEKGDIPEGYSVSREKKERFSLILESASTNQTSMYLCASSFPSVEQETQYFGPGTRLLVL.

This clonotype has at least ten counts. The genes are TRBV20-1 and TRBJ1-3; D may be TRBD1 (5 bases). CDR3 size: 15 residues. Looked up from germline, CDR1 is DFQATT and CDR2 is SNEGSKA (reference sequence). V was cut by 7 bases and J by 0 bases, with 16 bases left in between. The CDR3 DNA follows: TGCAGTGTTCATCGGGGGGATTACTCTGGAAACACCATATATTTT. This gives the protein CSVHRGDYSGNTIYF.

Many counts were recorded for this clonotype. The chain couples TRBV24-1 to TRBJ2-3; 7 bases agree with TRBD2. V lost 0 bases, J lost 2 bases, and 10 bases stayed unmatched. The CDR3 runs 18 residues. The V gene's germline CDR1 is KGHDR and CDR2 SFDVKD. CDR3 nucleotides: TGTGCCACCAGTGATTTGCGCGGCCTAGCGGATATCACAGATACGCAGTATTTT. Protein: CATSDLRGLADITDTQYF.

The sample holds many counts of this clonotype. V is TRBV20-1 and J is TRBJ2-5; D is unresolved. The CDR3 sequence is 11 residues long. Looked up from germline, CDR1 is DFQATT and CDR2 is SNEGSKA (reference sequence). CDR3 sequence reads: CSAKERVTQYF. The CDR3 DNA reads as TGCAGCGCCAAGGAGCGTGTAACCCAGTACTTC.

In this sample, this clonotype turned up a few times. The rearrangement links TRBV5-1 to TRBJ1-1, with D possibly matching TRBD1 (6 bases). The CDR3 is 15 amino acids. Germline V gene data show CDR1 as SGHRS and CDR2 as YFSETQ. V was shortened by 1 base and J by 5 bases, with 15 bases between the two germline ends. The CDR3 loop is CASSLSQGSRTEAFF. CDR3 sequence (DNA): TGCGCCAGCAGCTTGTCCCAGGGGAGTCGTACTGAAGCTTTCTTT.

This clonotype was counted at least ten times. V gene TRBV7-2 combines with J gene TRBJ1-3, with no clear D. Trimming cost V 4 bases and J 0 bases, with 10 bases left between them. The germline V gene encodes CDR1 SGHTA and CDR2 FQGNSA. The CDR3 runs to 15 residues. CDR3 sequence (DNA): TGTGCCAGCAGCTCCGACCGATTCTCTGGAAACACCATATATTTT. Amino acid sequence: CASSSDRFSGNTIYF.

This clonotype was seen ten or more times. This chain joins TRBV4-3 and TRBJ1-2; 9 nucleotides agree with TRBD1. Looked up from germline, CDR1 is LGHNA and CDR2 is YSLEER. V gave up 1 base and J gave up 1 base; unmatched junction bases: 4. This CDR3 is 16 amino acids long. The CDR3 DNA reads TGCGCCAGCAGCCAAGCCGGGACAGGGTATAACTATGGCTACACCTTC. This translates into CASSQAGTGYNYGYTF.

In its sample, this clonotype was seen many times. Sequence at one end of the junction differs from germline and may be a read error. CDR3: CVSSPRLTLMETQYF. DNA for the CDR3: TGTGTCAGCAGCCCACGATTGACCTTAATGGAGACCCAGTACTTC. V is TRBV7-9 and J is TRBJ2-5; D unclear. This CDR3 has 15 residues. Germline V gives CDR1 SEHNR, CDR2 FQNEAQ (reference sequence).

The sample holds many counts of this clonotype. The chain links TRBV25-1 to TRBJ2-7; 8 nucleotides agree with TRBD1. Germline lookup yields CDR1 MGHDK and CDR2 SYGVNS. The CDR3 contains 13 residues. V gave up 7 bases and J gave up 4 bases; unmatched junction bases: 6. DNA for the CDR3: TGTGCCAGCACCTTCGGACAGGGTTACGAGCAGTACTTC. Translation: CASTFGQGYEQYF.

This clonotype appeared many times. The rearrangement uses TRBV20-1 and TRBJ2-1, with D maybe TRBD2 (6 bases). V was shortened by 4 bases and J by 4 bases, with 11 bases between the two germline ends. CDR1 DFQATT and CDR2 SNEGSKA come from the germline V gene (reference sequence). This CDR3 has 13 residues. DNA of the CDR3: TGCAGTGCTAAGCGGGCCCTTTACAATGAGCAGTTCTTC. This encodes CSAKRALYNEQFF.

This clonotype was recorded many times. This sequence joins TRBV7-9 and TRBJ2-1, with 9 bases lining up with TRBD2. V lost 3 bases and J lost 10; bases outside the gene matches: 22. The CDR3 extends over 19 amino acids. Germline lookup yields CDR1 SEHNR and CDR2 FQNEAQ (reference sequence). The CDR3 loop is CASSFRRLGGRGPGGEQFF. Written as DNA, the CDR3 is TGTGCCAGCAGCTTCCGCCGTCTCGGCGGGAGGGGGCCTGGCGGGGAGCAGTTCTTC.

The chain carries TRBV10-2 and TRBJ2-2; weak D call: TRBD1 (8 bases). The ends were cut back, 2 bases at V and 5 bases at J, with 12 bases in the middle. Germline V lookup: CDR1 WSHSY, CDR2 SAAADI. The CDR3 is 15 amino acids. CDR3 DNA: TGCGCCAGCAGTGAGGACAGGGGAGGGACCGGGGAGCTGTTTTTT. It yields the protein CASSEDRGGTGELFF.

This clonotype was recorded at least ten times. This chain joins TRBV29-1 and TRBJ2-3; 7 bases map to TRBD2. The CDR3 contains 13 residues. Germline V gives CDR1 SQVTM, CDR2 ANQGSEA. J gave up 0 bases and V 8 bases, and 5 bases lay outside the gene matches. CDR3 DNA: TGCAGCTGTCGCGGGAGAAGCACAGATACGCAGTATTTT. This sequence encodes CSCRGRSTDTQYF.

Many counts were recorded for this clonotype. This chain links TRBV20-1 with TRBJ2-3; 7 positions agree with TRBD2. This CDR3 contains 15 residues. V gave up 3 bases and J gave up 5 bases; unmatched junction bases: 11. Per germline, CDR1 DFQATT and CDR2 SNEGSKA (reference sequence). The CDR3 spells CSASSLAEPRDTQYF. The CDR3 DNA follows: TGCAGTGCTAGTTCTCTAGCGGAACCTCGAGATACGCAGTATTTT.

This clonotype came up many times. The chain employs TRBV20-1 and TRBJ2-2, with D unresolved. The germline CDR1 and CDR2 sequences are DFQATT and SNEGSKA (reference sequence). V was pared by 8 bases and J by 1 base, with 8 bases between. The CDR3 loop spans 12 amino acids. CDR3 in DNA: TGCAGTTCTAACAGGAACACCGGGGAGCTGTTTTTT. Translating gives CSSNRNTGELFF.

This clonotype occurred many times. The chain recombines TRBV7-2 with TRBJ2-7; D perhaps matches TRBD1 (6 bases). The CDR3 is made up of 15 amino acids. The V gene's germline CDR1 is SGHTA and CDR2 FQGNSA. Trimming took 5 bases from V and 3 from J, leaving 17 bases between them. This CDR3 is CASSPTSGQLYEQYF. The CDR3 DNA reads as TGTGCCAGCAGCCCAACATCCGGACAGCTCTACGAGCAGTACTTC.

This clonotype has at least ten counts. V gene TRBV28 combines with J gene TRBJ2-7; the match to TRBD1 covers 10 bases. Germline CDR1 MDHEN, CDR2 SYDVKM. V dropped 9 bases and J dropped 6; count of bases not matched to a gene: 8. The CDR3 extends over 13 amino acids. The CDR3 DNA reads TGTGCCAGTACAGGGACAGGGGCTCTCGAGCAGTACTTC. Its translation is CASTGTGALEQYF.

This clonotype was counted ten times or more. The chain links TRBV20-1 to TRBJ2-3; no reliable D call. CDR1 and CDR2 from the germline V gene are DFQATT and SNEGSKA (reference sequence). This CDR3 contains 13 residues. Trimming stripped 1 base from V and 0 bases from J, with 5 bases between. As DNA, the CDR3 is TGCAGTGCTAGAGGTACTAGCACAGATACGCAGTATTTT. Protein: CSARGTSTDTQYF.

This clonotype has a count of ten or more. The V gene is TRBV5-4, the J gene TRBJ2-7, with D maybe TRBD2 (6 bases). CDR3 length: 13 amino acids. Germline CDR1 is SGHNT and CDR2 is YYREEE (reference sequence). V dropped 4 bases and J dropped 4 bases, with 12 bases sitting between them. The CDR3 DNA sequence: TGTGCCAGCAGCCCACGCGGGGTATACGAGCAGTACTTC. It translates to CASSPRGVYEQYF.

At least ten counts were recorded for this clonotype. This chain uses TRBV20-1 with TRBJ2-4; 7 bases agree with TRBD1. The CDR3 totals 14 residues. The V gene's germline CDR1 is DFQATT and CDR2 SNEGSKA (reference sequence). V was clipped by 6 bases and J by 1 base; unmatched bases: 6. As DNA, the CDR3 is TGCAGTGCAGGGGGCAGGGTGGCCAAAAACATTCAGTACTTC. It specifies CSAGGRVAKNIQYF.

This clonotype occurred many times. The chain recombines TRBV12-3 or TRBV12-4 with TRBJ1-1; TRBD1 is a possible D gene (5 bases). V lost 7 bases and J 0 bases, leaving 12 bases between the germline ends. The CDR3 is made up of 14 amino acids. The CDR3 loop is CASTIRGMNTEAFF. CDR3 sequence (DNA): TGTGCCAGCACTATAAGGGGTATGAACACTGAAGCTTTCTTT.

This clonotype was counted ten times or more. This chain links TRBV2 with TRBJ2-7, with 8 bases that match TRBD1. CDR3 length: 14 amino acids. The V and J ends lost 5 bases and 3 bases, in that order; junction bases with no gene match: 6. Looked up from germline, CDR1 is SNHLY and CDR2 is FYNNEI. This chain's CDR3 is CASSLKGQGYEQYF. Here the CDR3 DNA reads TGTGCCAGCAGTCTAAAAGGACAGGGCTACGAGCAGTACTTC.

The chain combines TRBV27 with TRBJ2-7; TRBD1 agrees at 9 bases. Germline V CDR1 and CDR2: MNHEY, SMNVEV (reference sequence). After removal of 5 bases from V and 3 bases from J, the junction contained 11 bases not matched to a gene. This CDR3 has 16 residues. For the CDR3, the DNA is TGTGCCAGCAGTACGCCTCCGGGACAGGGTTTCTACGAGCAGTACTTC. It encodes CASSTPPGQGFYEQYF.

This clonotype showed up many times. This may arise from a read error, as a much more abundant clone is one base away. The chain uses TRBV7-2 and TRBJ2-3; TRBD2 agrees at 8 bases. The germline gives CDR1 SGHTA, CDR2 FQGNSA. The CDR3 consists of 15 residues. In nucleotides, the CDR3 is TGTGTCAGCAGCTTAGGAGCGGGAGTGCCAGATACGCAGTATTTT. Protein: CVSSLGAGVPDTQYF.

This clonotype appeared many times. The chain couples TRBV28 to TRBJ2-7; a weak D match, TRBD1 (6 bases). V lost 5 bases and J 4 bases, leaving 18 bases between the germline ends. Per the germline V gene, CDR1 is MDHEN and CDR2 is SYDVKM. The CDR3 covers 15 residues. Written as DNA, the CDR3 is TGTGCCAGCAGTGTGGGACACGCTACCGTATACGAGCAGTACTTC. The encoded protein is CASSVGHATVYEQYF.

This clonotype was counted ten times or more. The chain recombines TRBV5-1 with TRBJ1-4, with a tentative D call TRBD1 (6 bases). Germline lookup yields CDR1 SGHRS and CDR2 YFSETQ. The CDR3 spans 18 residues. Trimming cost V 4 bases and J 4 bases, with 23 bases left between them. The CDR3 spells CASSRLASGGGGNEKLFF. The CDR3 region has the DNA TGCGCCAGCAGCCGGCTTGCGTCGGGGGGCGGAGGTAATGAAAAACTGTTTTTT. Full variable domain (outside the CDR3, taken from reference TRBV5-1 and TRBJ1-4): KAGVTQTPRYLIKTRGQQVTLSCSPISGHRSVSWYQQTPGQGLQFLFEYFSETQRNKGNFPGRFSGRQFSNSRSEMNVSTLELGDSALYLCASSRLASGGGGNEKLFFGSGTQLSVL.

This clonotype was observed many times. The rearrangement uses TRBV24-1 and TRBJ2-5, with 9 bases matching TRBD1. Germline CDR1 is KGHDR and CDR2 is SFDVKD. V lost 9 bases and J lost 0; bases outside the gene matches: 19. The CDR3 loop spans 19 amino acids. In DNA form, the CDR3 reads TGTGCCACCTTGGGTGGGACAGGGTTCGGTCAGGTGCACCAAGAGACCCAGTACTTC. It specifies CATLGGTGFGQVHQETQYF.

Ten or more counts support this clonotype. The J gene is TRBJ2-5, the V gene TRBV10-3; TRBD2 matches 8 bases. The CDR3 spans 15 residues. The V segment lost 2 bases and the J segment 5 bases; nucleotides outside the gene matches: 7. Germline loops: CDR1 ENHRY, CDR2 SYGVKD. CDR3: CAISERGGSGETQYF. CDR3 nucleotide sequence: TGTGCCATCAGTGAGCGGGGGGGGTCCGGCGAGACCCAGTACTTC.